The present entry profiles one T cell receptor beta chain with its context. The entry originates in a study of blood T cell repertoires in COVID-19. Study context: Sample material is recorded as cDNA or gDNA derived from T cells, B-cell-depleted T cells, or PBMCs.

The CDR3 sequence is 11 residues long. Germline V gives CDR1 MNHEY, CDR2 SVGAGI. V was trimmed by 9 bases and J by 2 bases, leaving 7 bases between them. As originally analysed: Estimation of nucleated cell counts relied on the amplification of reference gene primers. Assay used: immunoSEQ multiplex PCR; TCRdb lists only in-frame clones, some missing. The D gene and trimming were derived from the DNA, and the V and J assignments and clone size from that table. The sample holds approximately 300,000 clones, roughly 86% seen once. This chain uses TRBV6-5 with TRBJ1-2; D is unresolved. Input material: PBMCs or T cells enriched from blood (not recorded which). This clonotype was obtained from a woman in her 30s who had recovered from COVID-19. DNA for the CDR3: TGTGCCAGTAGAGCCAACTATGGCTACACCTTC. This gives the protein CASRANYGYTF.